This T cell receptor beta chain was profiled in a study of blood T cell repertoires in COVID-19. On the study more broadly: COVID-19 samples, acute and convalescent, were from the United States, Italy and Spain. Sources were T cells, B-cell-depleted T cells, or PBMCs; the material itself was cDNA or gDNA.

Germline assignment: CDR1 SGHRS and CDR2 YFSETQ. CDR3 length equals 18 residues. V was pared by 2 bases and J by 0 bases, with 5 bases of the junction left unmatched. Authors' analysis steps: Estimated nucleated cell counts came from reference gene primer amplification. TCRdb's copy holds only in-frame clones and misses some; the assay was immunoSEQ multiplex PCR. V and J calls and clone size come straight from that table; D and trimming were deduced from the DNA. The sample has about 130,000 clones; over 60% are singletons. The rearrangement uses TRBV5-1 and TRBJ2-6, with 10 bases identical to TRBD1. The clonotype originates from a woman aged 70 to 79 with acute or convalescent COVID-19. What was sequenced was peripheral blood. The CDR3 coding sequence is TGCGCCAGCAGCTTACGACAGGGGGCGTCCTCTGGGGCCAACGTCCTGACTTTC. Translation: CASSLRQGASSGANVLTF.